The rows below give T cell receptor beta chains drawn from one sample of a study of T cells in tuberculosis. Measured with immunoSEQ multiplex PCR; TCRdb has only the in-frame clones, and not every one. The sample includes tens of thousands of clones, 80% to 90% of them seen just once. Sequencing was done on a sample of PBMCs. The receptors shown here come from a donor aged 10-30 years with latent tuberculosis or without tuberculosis infection. The CDR3 runs from the conserved cysteine through the conserved F or W. The order of the fields is clone size, J gene, D gene, V gene, CDR3 protein, CDR3 DNA. D genes are given only for firm matches. The size entry is marked missing in some rows and otherwise reads once, few, many or a size class.

.,TRBJ1-4,.,TRBV5-1,CASSFDRRRATNEKLFF,TGCGCCAGCAGCTTTGACAGACGGAGAGCAACTAATGAAAAACTGTTTTTT
.,TRBJ1-2,TRBD1,TRBV2,CANLGDRGHLNYGYTF,TGTGCCAACCTGGGGGACAGGGGGCACCTTAACTATGGCTACACCTTC
.,TRBJ2-2,.,TRBV11-3,CASSFDVGLNTGELFF,TGTGCCAGCAGCTTTGATGTCGGACTTAACACCGGGGAGCTGTTTTTT
.,TRBJ2-3,TRBD1,TRBV5-1,CASSLGQGPDTQYF,TGCGCCAGCAGCCTCGGACAGGGACCAGATACGCAGTATTTT
.,TRBJ1-1,.,TRBV12-5,CASGLNRVTEAFF,TGTGCTAGTGGTTTGAACAGGGTAACTGAAGCTTTCTTT
once,TRBJ2-3,TRBD2,TRBV19,CASSSREGLAGLNTQYF,TGTGCCAGTAGTAGTCGGGAGGGACTAGCGGGGCTAAATACGCAGTATTTT
.,TRBJ1-2,.,TRBV18,CASSPPGRNYGYTF,TGTGCCAGCTCACCACCCGGCAGGAACTATGGCTACACCTTC
.,TRBJ1-1,.,TRBV27,CASSSPSGPNTEAFF,TGTGCCAGCAGTTCCCCCAGCGGGCCGAACACTGAAGCTTTCTTT
.,TRBJ2-5,.,TRBV7-2,CASSGAPGETQYF,TGTGCCAGCAGCGGGGCCCCCGGGGAGACCCAGTACTTC
.,TRBJ1-4,.,TRBV6-6,CASSAGGGTEKLFF,TGTGCCAGCAGTGCCGGGGGGGGGACTGAAAAACTGTTTTTT
.,TRBJ2-1,.,TRBV5-4,CASSVGGNSYNEQFF,TGTGCCAGTAGCGTTGGGGGGAACTCCTACAATGAGCAGTTCTTC
few,TRBJ1-1,.,TRBV7-8,CASSLGRGGTEAFF,TGTGCCAGCAGCTTAGGCAGGGGCGGCACTGAAGCTTTCTTT
once,TRBJ1-5,.,TRBV6-1,CASSELWSGVGNQPQHF,TGTGCCAGCAGTGAACTGTGGTCGGGGGTTGGCAATCAGCCCCAGCATTTT
once,TRBJ2-3,.,TRBV27,CASTPVVGHGRYF,TGTGCCAGCACCCCGGTTGTGGGACACGGGCGGTATTTT
.,TRBJ2-7,TRBD1,TRBV27,CASSLRPGGQGENEQYF,TGTGCCAGCAGCCTTAGGCCCGGAGGACAGGGAGAAAACGAGCAGTACTTC
few,TRBJ2-1,TRBD1,TRBV2,CASSRPGQSGVDEQFF,TGTGCCAGCAGTCGCCCGGGACAGTCCGGCGTGGATGAGCAGTTCTTC
.,TRBJ1-1,.,TRBV29-1,CSVYTAYTEAFF,TGCAGCGTTTATACAGCTTACACTGAAGCTTTCTTT
.,TRBJ1-2,.,TRBV29-1,CSFSVSGGYTF,TGCAGCTTCAGTGTTTCAGGTGGCTACACCTTC
.,TRBJ2-1,.,TRBV5-6,CASRGVGACYNEQFF,TGTGCCAGCAGGGGAGTGGGGGCCTGCTACAATGAGCAGTTCTTC
.,TRBJ2-2,TRBD2,TRBV7-2,CASSRGGLAGGTGELFF,TGTGCCAGCAGCCGCGGGGGACTAGCGGGGGGAACCGGGGAGCTGTTTTTT
.,TRBJ2-2,.,TRBV7-8,CASTPGEGSGELFF,TGTGCCAGCACCCCGGGGGAAGGGTCCGGGGAGCTGTTTTTT